Listed here are 21 T cell receptor beta chains from one sample, sequenced in a study of identifying expanded T cells in peripheral blood (dated by TCRdb to between 2018 and 2021). Library generation was performed with the immunoSEQ multiplex PCR assay. TCRdb obtained this table from immuneACCESS and retained in-frame rearrangements with V and J assigned. These tables miss some clones; where compared with another copy, unresolved V genes account for less than half of the shortfall, and the remainder is unexplained. For this sample there are about 100,000 clones; roughly 88% appear just once. The ten largest clones take up approximately 6% of the sample. Sequencing used blood. These receptors originate from a person aged 18 to 70 in good health.

In this sample, this clone turned up a few times. The chain carries TRBV7-3 and TRBJ1-6, with D unresolved. Germline CDR1 is SGHTA and CDR2 is FQGTGA. The germline V and J ends were trimmed by 0 bases and 9 bases, with 6 bases remaining between them. The CDR3 has 13 residues. The CDR3: CASSLTGFSPLHF. In DNA form, the CDR3 reads TGTGCCAGCAGCTTAACCGGGTTTTCACCCCTCCACTTT.

The V gene is TRBV6-5, the J gene TRBJ2-7; TRBD1 matches at 7 bases. Germline CDR1 reads MNHEY; CDR2 reads SVGAGI. This CDR3 region has 13 residues. With V trimmed by 6 bases and J by 3 bases, 5 bases remained unmatched. The CDR3 DNA sequence: TGTGCCAGCAGCCGACAGGGCAACTACGAGCAGTACTTC. This encodes CASSRQGNYEQYF.

J is TRBJ2-7 and V is TRBV29-1, with TRBD1 matching 7 bases. Germline CDR1 SQVTM, CDR2 ANQGSEA. The V segment lost 0 bases and the J segment 0 bases; nucleotides outside the gene matches: 2. The CDR3 loop spans 14 amino acids. CDR3 nucleotide sequence: TGCAGCGTTGAAGACCACAGGGGCTCCTACGAGCAGTACTTC. Translated, it gives CSVEDHRGSYEQYF.

V gene TRBV6-1 combines with J gene TRBJ2-2; 9 positions match TRBD1. With V trimmed by 4 bases and J by 0 bases, 3 bases remained unmatched. In germline, CDR1 is MNHNS, CDR2 SASEGT. There are 16 residues in the CDR3. The CDR3 here is CASSADRGSNTGELFF. As DNA, the CDR3 is TGTGCCAGCAGTGCTGACAGGGGGTCGAACACCGGGGAGCTGTTTTTT.

The chain recombines TRBV5-8 with TRBJ1-5, with D hard to call. CDR1 is SGHTS and CDR2 is YDEGEE in the germline V gene. Deletions cut 0 bases from V and 6 bases from J, with 4 bases between. The CDR3 consists of 12 residues. The CDR3 is CASSLVGQPQHF. The CDR3 nucleotides read TGTGCCAGCAGCTTGGTCGGTCAGCCCCAGCATTTT.

The CDR3, as DNA: TGCGCCAGCAGCTGGGGGGACAGATCCTACGAGCAGTACTTC. Amino acids: CASSWGDRSYEQYF. The rearrangement joins TRBV5-1 to TRBJ2-5; D might be TRBD1 (7 bases). Gene TRBJ2-7 matches the end of the DNA better, so the J call may be wrong. The germline CDR1 and CDR2 sequences are SGHRS and YFSETQ. The CDR3 length is 14 residues.

The chain is built from TRBV30 and TRBJ1-5; maybe TRBD1 (6 bases). CDR3 length equals 12 residues. With 1 base removed from V and 5 bases from J, the gap between germline ends came to 6 bases. Germline loops: CDR1 GTSNPN, CDR2 SVGIG (reference sequence). The CDR3 sequence is CAWSGQDQPQHF. The CDR3 DNA reads TGTGCCTGGAGTGGACAGGATCAGCCCCAGCATTTT.

The CDR3 sequence is CASSLVGGPTDTQYF. CDR3 bases: TGTGCCAGCAGCTTAGTCGGGGGACCCACAGATACGCAGTATTTT. V and J are TRBV7-7 and TRBJ2-3; a possible D gene is TRBD2 (6 bases). Germline V lookup: CDR1 SSHAT, CDR2 FNYEAQ (reference sequence). This CDR3 has 15 amino acids. V lost 1 base and J 2 bases, leaving 10 bases between the germline ends.

The genes are TRBV11-1 and TRBJ2-6; weak D call: TRBD1 (6 bases). Per germline, CDR1 SGHAT and CDR2 FQDESV (reference sequence). The CDR3 runs to 17 residues. Trimming took off 6 bases at V and 0 bases at J, with 15 bases between the two ends. CDR3 DNA sequence: TGTGCCAGCAGTACCCCGACAGGTGGCTCTGGGGCCAACGTCCTGACTTTC. Residues: CASSTPTGGSGANVLTF.

The chain has TRBV7-9 and TRBJ1-2; 9 bases align to TRBD1. Losses at the gene ends were 1 base for V and 6 bases for J; bases not matched to a gene: 3. The CDR3 extends over 14 amino acids. Germline CDR1 and CDR2: SEHNR and FQNEAQ (reference sequence). In nucleotides, the CDR3 is TGTGCCAGCAGCTTAGAGACAGGGGGGCATGGCTACACCTTC. Translating gives CASSLETGGHGYTF.

This chain links TRBV10-3 with TRBJ1-2, with TRBD1 matching 9 bases. Germline CDR1 ENHRY, CDR2 SYGVKD. The CDR3 has 15 amino acids. V lost 7 bases, J lost 3 bases, and 9 bases stayed unmatched. The CDR3 sequence: CAINPGTGYDYGYTF. The CDR3 DNA reads as TGTGCCATCAACCCCGGGACAGGGTACGACTATGGCTACACCTTC.

This clone occurred once. This chain links TRBV7-3 with TRBJ2-1; D not certain. The V gene's germline CDR1 is SGHTA and CDR2 FQGTGA. Trimming removed 0 bases at V and 6 bases at J, with 3 bases between. The CDR3 covers 12 residues. The DNA for the CDR3 is TGTGCCAGCAGCTTAACGCGCAATGAGCAGTTCTTC. Protein sequence: CASSLTRNEQFF.

The V gene is TRBV21-1, the J gene TRBJ2-5; TRBD1, the table's D call, lacks a check against the DNA. TRBV21-1 is deemed a pseudogene. The length of the CDR3 is 17 residues. DNA for the CDR3: TGTGCCAGCAGCAGAGAAGCATCCTGGGGGCTGCAAGAGACCCAGTACTTC. Translating it yields CASSREASWGLQETQYF.

The chain has TRBV15 and TRBJ1-1, with 8 bases lining up with TRBD1. V trimming: 3 bases; J trimming: 4 bases; junction bases outside the gene matches: 4. Per the germline V gene, CDR1 is LNHNV and CDR2 is YYDKDF (reference sequence). The CDR3 spans 14 residues. The CDR3 reads CATSRTGVSTEAFF. CDR3 nucleotides: TGTGCCACCAGCAGGACAGGGGTTAGCACTGAAGCTTTCTTT.

This chain links TRBV4-3 with TRBJ1-5; D ambiguous. The CDR3 runs 14 residues. Germline assignment: CDR1 LGHNA and CDR2 YSLEER. V was cut by 4 bases and J by 6 bases, with 13 bases left in between. CDR3 DNA sequence: TGCGCCAGCAGCCCGTCCGTTCGGGGTCAGCCCCAGCATTTT. Amino acids: CASSPSVRGQPQHF.

V and J are TRBV11-3 and TRBJ2-3; 12 bases agree with TRBD2. J gave up 1 base and V 5 bases, and 4 bases lay outside the gene matches. Germline assignment: CDR1 SGHNT and CDR2 YENEEA. The CDR3 is 16 residues long. The CDR3 bases are TGTGCCAGCAGCACCCGACTAGCGGGGGGCACAGATACGCAGTATTTT. Residues: CASSTRLAGGTDTQYF.

J is TRBJ2-3 and V is TRBV19; maybe TRBD1 (5 bases). The CDR3 has 14 residues. The germline V and J ends were trimmed by 7 bases and 3 bases, with 14 bases remaining between them. Germline CDR1 is LNHDA and CDR2 is SQIVND (reference sequence). The CDR3 reads CASKGSPGTDTQYF. The CDR3 nucleotides are TGTGCCAGTAAGGGAAGTCCAGGGACAGATACGCAGTATTTT.

V usage is TRBV18 and J usage is TRBJ1-3; D is unclear. V shed 5 bases and J shed 1 base, with 15 bases lying between them. The CDR3 runs 16 residues. Germline V gene sequence: CDR1 KGHSH, CDR2 LQKENI. The CDR3 region has the DNA TGTGCCAGCTCATCGGACCTCGTTGGGTCTGGAAACACCATATATTTT. Translated: CASSSDLVGSGNTIYF.

V is TRBV7-9 and J is TRBJ2-3, with D unresolved. Germline-derived CDR1 and CDR2 are SEHNR and FQNEAQ (reference sequence). Trimming pared 9 bases from V and 0 bases from J, leaving 4 bases between. CDR3 length equals 11 residues. DNA of the CDR3: TGTGCCAGTGGGAGCACAGATACGCAGTATTTT. As protein: CASGSTDTQYF.

The chain is built from TRBV7-2 and TRBJ2-2, with 8 nucleotides matching TRBD2. The CDR3 has 15 amino acids. The J segment lost 7 bases and the V segment lost 4 bases, leaving 8 bases of the junction unmatched. The germline gives CDR1 SGHTA, CDR2 FQGNSA. The CDR3 bases are TGTGCCAGCAGCTCCGCGAGCGGGAGACACGGGGAGCTGTTTTTT. Encoded protein: CASSSASGRHGELFF.

Here the CDR3 reads CASSFGTSVNYGYTF. The CDR3 DNA reads as TGTGCCAGCAGCTTCGGGACGTCCGTTAACTATGGCTACACCTTC. V and J are TRBV11-2 and TRBJ1-2, with a tentative D call TRBD1 (5 bases). This CDR3 contains 15 residues. V was clipped by 3 bases and J by 1 base, with 12 bases between them. The germline V gene encodes CDR1 SGHAT and CDR2 FQNNGV.